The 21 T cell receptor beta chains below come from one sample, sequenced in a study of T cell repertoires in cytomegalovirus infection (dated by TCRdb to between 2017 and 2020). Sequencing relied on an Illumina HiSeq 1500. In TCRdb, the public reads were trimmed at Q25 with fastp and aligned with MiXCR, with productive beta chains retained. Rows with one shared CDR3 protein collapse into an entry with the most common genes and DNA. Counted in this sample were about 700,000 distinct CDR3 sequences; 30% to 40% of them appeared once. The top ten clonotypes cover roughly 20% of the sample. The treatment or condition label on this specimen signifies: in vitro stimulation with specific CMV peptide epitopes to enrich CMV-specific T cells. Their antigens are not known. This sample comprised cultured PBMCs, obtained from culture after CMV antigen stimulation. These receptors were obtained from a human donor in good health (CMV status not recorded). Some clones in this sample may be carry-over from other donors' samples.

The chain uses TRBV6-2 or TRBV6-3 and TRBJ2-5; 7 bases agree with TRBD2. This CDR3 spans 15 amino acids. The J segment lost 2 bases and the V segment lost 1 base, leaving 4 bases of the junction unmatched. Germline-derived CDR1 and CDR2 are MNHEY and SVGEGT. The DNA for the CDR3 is TGTGCCAGCAGTTACTTTAGCGGGCTACAAGAGACCCAGTACTTC. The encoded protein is CASSYFSGLQETQYF.

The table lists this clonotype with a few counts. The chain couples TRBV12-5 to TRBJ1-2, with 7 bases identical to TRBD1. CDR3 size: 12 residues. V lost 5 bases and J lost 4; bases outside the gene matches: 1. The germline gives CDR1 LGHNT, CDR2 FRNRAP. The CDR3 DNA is TGTGCTAGTGGTCGGGACAGCTATGGCTACACCTTC. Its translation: CASGRDSYGYTF.

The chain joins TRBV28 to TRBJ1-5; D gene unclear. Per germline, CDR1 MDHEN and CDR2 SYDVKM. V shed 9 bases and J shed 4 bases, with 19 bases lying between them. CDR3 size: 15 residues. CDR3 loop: CASVTSKGYNQPQHF. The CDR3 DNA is TGTGCCAGTGTAACTTCGAAAGGATATAATCAGCCCCAGCATTTT.

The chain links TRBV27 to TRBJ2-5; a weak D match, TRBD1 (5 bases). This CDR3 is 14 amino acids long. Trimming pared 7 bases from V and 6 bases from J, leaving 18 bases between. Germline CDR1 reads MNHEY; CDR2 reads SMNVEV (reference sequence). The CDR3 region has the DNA TGTGCCAGCATGCCACCAGGGATAACAAAGACCCAGTACTTC. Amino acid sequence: CASMPPGITKTQYF.

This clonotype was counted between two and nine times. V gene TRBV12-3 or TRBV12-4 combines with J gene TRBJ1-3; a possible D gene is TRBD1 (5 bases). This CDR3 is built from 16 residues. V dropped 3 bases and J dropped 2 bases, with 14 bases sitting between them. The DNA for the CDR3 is TGTGCCAGCAGTTTCAGTTCGACAGACGCTGGAAACACCATATATTTT. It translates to CASSFSSTDAGNTIYF.

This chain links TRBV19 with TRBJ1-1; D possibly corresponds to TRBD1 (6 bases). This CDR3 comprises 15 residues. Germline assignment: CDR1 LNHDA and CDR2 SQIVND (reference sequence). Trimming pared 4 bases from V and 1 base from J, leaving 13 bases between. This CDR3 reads CASSTTRTANTEAFF. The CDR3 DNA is TGTGCCAGTAGTACCACCAGGACAGCGAACACTGAAGCTTTCTTT.

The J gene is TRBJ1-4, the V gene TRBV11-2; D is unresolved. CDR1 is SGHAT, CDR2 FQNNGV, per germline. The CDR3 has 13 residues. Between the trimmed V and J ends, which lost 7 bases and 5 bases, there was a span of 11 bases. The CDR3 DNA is TGTGCCAGCAAACACGGTGTAAATGAAAAACTGTTTTTT. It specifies CASKHGVNEKLFF.

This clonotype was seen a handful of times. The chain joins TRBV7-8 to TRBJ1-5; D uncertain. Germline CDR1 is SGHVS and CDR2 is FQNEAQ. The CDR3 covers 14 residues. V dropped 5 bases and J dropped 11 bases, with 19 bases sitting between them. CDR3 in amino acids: CASSPVAGRSTQHF. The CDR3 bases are TGTGCCAGCAGCCCCGTGGCTGGCCGGTCGACCCAGCATTTT.

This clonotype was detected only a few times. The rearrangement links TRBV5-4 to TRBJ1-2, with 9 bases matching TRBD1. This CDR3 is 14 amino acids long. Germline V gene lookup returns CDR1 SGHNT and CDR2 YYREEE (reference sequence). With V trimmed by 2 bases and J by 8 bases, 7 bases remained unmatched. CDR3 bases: TGTGCCAGCAGCTTCCGCGGGACAGGGTACGGCTACACCTTC. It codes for CASSFRGTGYGYTF. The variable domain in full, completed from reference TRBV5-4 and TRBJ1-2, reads ETGVTQSPTHLIKTRGQQVTLRCSSQSGHNTVSWYQQALGQGPQFIFQYYREEENGRGNFPPRFSGLQFPNYSSELNVNALELDDSALYLCASSFRGTGYGYTFGSGTRLTVV.

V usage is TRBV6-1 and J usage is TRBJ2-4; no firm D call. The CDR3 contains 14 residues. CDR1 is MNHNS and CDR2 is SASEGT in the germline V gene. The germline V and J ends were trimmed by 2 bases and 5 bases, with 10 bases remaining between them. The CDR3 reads CASSEIRNQNIQYF. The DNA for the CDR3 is TGTGCCAGCAGTGAAATCAGGAATCAAAACATTCAGTACTTC.

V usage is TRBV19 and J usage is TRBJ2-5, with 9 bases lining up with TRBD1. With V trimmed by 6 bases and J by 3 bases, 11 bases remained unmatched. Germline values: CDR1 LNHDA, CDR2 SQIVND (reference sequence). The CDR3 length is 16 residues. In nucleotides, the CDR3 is TGTGCCAGTAGCCACAGGGGGCAAGGACTAGAAGAGACCCAGTACTTC. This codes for CASSHRGQGLEETQYF.

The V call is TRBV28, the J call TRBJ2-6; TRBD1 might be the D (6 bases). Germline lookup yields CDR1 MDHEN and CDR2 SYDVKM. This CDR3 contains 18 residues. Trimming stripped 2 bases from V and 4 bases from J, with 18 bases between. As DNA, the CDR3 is TGTGCCAGCAGTTTAATAGGGGGTCGCTTCTCCGGGGCCAACGTCCTGACTTTC. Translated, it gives CASSLIGGRFSGANVLTF.

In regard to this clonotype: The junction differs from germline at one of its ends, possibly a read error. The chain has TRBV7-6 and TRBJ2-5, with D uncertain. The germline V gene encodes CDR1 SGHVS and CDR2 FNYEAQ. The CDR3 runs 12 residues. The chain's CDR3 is CASSFGEGFWGF. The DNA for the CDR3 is TGTGCCAGCAGCTTCGGAGAAGGGTTTTGGGGCTTC.

CDR3 DNA sequence: TGTGCCACCAGGATAGAGGGGGCGCAGGCTGAAGCTTTCTTT. Amino acid sequence: CATRIEGAQAEAFF. The genes are TRBV15 and TRBJ1-1; 7 bases are a match to TRBD1. The CDR3 runs 14 residues. From germline, CDR1 is LNHNV and CDR2 YYDKDF (reference sequence). V was pared by 6 bases and J by 6 bases, with 10 bases of the junction left unmatched.

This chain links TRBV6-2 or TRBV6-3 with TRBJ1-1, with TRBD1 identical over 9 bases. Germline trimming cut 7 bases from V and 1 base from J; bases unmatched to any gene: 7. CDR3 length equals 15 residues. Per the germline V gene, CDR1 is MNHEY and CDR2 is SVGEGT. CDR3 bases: TGTGCCAGCAATACCCTGGGACAGGGGAACACTGAAGCTTTCTTT. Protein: CASNTLGQGNTEAFF.

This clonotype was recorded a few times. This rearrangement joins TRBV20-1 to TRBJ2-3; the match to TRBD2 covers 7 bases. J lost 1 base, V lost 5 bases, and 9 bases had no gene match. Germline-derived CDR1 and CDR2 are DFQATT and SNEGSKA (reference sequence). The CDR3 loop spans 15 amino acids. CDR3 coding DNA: TGCAGTGCTGATCCCGAGCGGGGCCGCACAGATACGCAGTATTTT. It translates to CSADPERGRTDTQYF.

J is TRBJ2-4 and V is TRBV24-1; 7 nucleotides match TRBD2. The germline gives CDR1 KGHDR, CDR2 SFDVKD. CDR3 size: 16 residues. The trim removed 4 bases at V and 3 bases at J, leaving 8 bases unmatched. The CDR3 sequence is CATSDPGGLGKNIQYF. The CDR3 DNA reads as TGTGCCACCAGTGACCCCGGAGGACTAGGCAAAAACATTCAGTACTTC.

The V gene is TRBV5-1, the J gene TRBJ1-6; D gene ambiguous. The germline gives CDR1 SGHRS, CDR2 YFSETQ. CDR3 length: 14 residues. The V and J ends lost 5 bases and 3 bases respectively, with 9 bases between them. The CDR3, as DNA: TGCGCCAGCAGGAGCGAAAGCTATAATTCACCCCTCCACTTT. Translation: CASRSESYNSPLHF.

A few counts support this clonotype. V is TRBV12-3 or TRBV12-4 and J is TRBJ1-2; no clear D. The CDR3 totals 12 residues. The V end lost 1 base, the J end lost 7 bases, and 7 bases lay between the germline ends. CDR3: CASSLERSGYTF. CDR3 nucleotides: TGTGCCAGCAGTTTAGAGAGGAGTGGCTACACCTTC.

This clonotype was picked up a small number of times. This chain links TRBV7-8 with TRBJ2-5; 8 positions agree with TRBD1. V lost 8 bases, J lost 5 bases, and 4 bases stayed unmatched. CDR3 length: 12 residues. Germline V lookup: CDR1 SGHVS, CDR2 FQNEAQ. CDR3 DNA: TGTGCCAGCGGGACAGGCCCTGAGACCCAGTACTTC. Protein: CASGTGPETQYF. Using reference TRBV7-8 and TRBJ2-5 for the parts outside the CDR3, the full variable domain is GAGVSQSPRYKVAKRGQDVALRCDPISGHVSLFWYQQALGQGPEFLTYFQNEAQLDKSGLPSDRFFAERPEGSVSTLKIQRTQQEDSAVYLCASGTGPETQYFGPGTRLLVL.

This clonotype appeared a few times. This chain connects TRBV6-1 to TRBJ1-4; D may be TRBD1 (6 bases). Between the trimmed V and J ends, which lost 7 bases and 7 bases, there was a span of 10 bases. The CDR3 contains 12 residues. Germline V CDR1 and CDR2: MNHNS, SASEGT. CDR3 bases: TGTGCCAGCACAGGGGCAGGTGAAAAACTGTTTTTT. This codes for CASTGAGEKLFF.